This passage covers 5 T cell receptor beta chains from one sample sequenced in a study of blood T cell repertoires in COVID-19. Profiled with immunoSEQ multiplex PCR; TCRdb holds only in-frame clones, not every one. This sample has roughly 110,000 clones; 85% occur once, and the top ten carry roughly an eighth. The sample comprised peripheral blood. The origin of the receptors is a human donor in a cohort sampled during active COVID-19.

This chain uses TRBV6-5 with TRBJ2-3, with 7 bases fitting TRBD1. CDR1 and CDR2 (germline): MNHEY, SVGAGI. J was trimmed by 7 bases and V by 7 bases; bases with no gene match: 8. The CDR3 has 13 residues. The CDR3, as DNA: TGTGCCAGCAAAAACAGGGGAACGCATACGCAGTATTTT. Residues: CASKNRGTHTQYF.

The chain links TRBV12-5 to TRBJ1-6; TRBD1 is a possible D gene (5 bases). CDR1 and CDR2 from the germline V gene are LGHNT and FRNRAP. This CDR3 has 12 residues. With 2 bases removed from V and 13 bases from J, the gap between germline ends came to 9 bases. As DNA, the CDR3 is TGTGCTAGTGGTTTGAGGGGTTTCCCCCTCCACTTT. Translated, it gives CASGLRGFPLHF.

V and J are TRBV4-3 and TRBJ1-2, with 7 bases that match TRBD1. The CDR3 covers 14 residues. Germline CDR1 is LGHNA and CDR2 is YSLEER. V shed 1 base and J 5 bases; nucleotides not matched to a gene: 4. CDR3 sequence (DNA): TGCGCCAGCAGCCAAGGGGACAGACAGTATGGCTACACCTTC. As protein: CASSQGDRQYGYTF.

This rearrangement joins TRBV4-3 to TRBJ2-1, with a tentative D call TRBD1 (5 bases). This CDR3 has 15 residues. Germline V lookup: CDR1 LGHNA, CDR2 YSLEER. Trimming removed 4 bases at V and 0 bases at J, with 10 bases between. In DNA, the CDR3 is TGCGCCAGCAGCCCCGACAGTGGCTCCTACAATGAGCAGTTCTTC. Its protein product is CASSPDSGSYNEQFF.

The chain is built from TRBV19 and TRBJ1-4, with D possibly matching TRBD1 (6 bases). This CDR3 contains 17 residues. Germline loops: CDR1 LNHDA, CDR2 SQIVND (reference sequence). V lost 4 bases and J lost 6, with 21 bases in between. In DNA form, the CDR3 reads TGTGCCAGTAGTACCCTTCTCTGGAGGGGGAGGGATGAAAAACTGTTTTTT. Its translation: CASSTLLWRGRDEKLFF.